The clone carrying this T cell receptor (beta chain) was observed a single time. V shed 3 bases, J shed 0 bases, and the junction held 6 bases outside the gene matches. The length of the CDR3 is 17 residues. Germline lookup yields CDR1 SGHTA and CDR2 FQGNSA. These data belong to a study of technical replicates of blood from a handful of donors. Method: immunoSEQ multiplex PCR; TCRdb's copy keeps in-frame clones and lacks some. The table records just over 70,000 clones, approximately 94% of them present only once. Material: T cells isolated from PBMCs. The chain combines TRBV7-2 with TRBJ2-3; 10 bases line up with TRBD2. The receptor's source is a human donor in good health. The CDR3 is CASSLLTSGYSTDTQYF. The CDR3 DNA reads as TGTGCCAGCAGCTTGTTGACTAGCGGGTATAGCACAGATACGCAGTATTTT.